The entry below gives a single T cell receptor beta chain sequence along with its context. One junction end disagrees with the germline gene, perhaps due to a read error. The data are from a study of CD4 and CD8 cells across lung adenocarcinoma regions. TCRdb processed the PCR reads anew with MiXCR; each CDR3 protein has one entry. The table lists fewer than 7,500 distinct CDR3 sequences, 40% to 60% of them singletons. Germline V gene lookup returns CDR1 WNHNN and CDR2 SYGVQD (reference sequence). The CDR3 is made up of 13 amino acids. The patients had localized lung adenocarcinoma, a non-small cell subtype.

The V and J genes are TRBV10-1 and TRBJ2-3; D assignment may be TRBD1 or TRBD2 (5 bases each). The sequenced material came from CD4+ T cells from the center of a lung tumor. The source of this sequence is a female donor with lung adenocarcinoma. The CD4 and CD8 labels of this study may be unreliable. DNA for the CDR3: TGCGTCACGGGGCTGGAAGCTAAAGATACGCAGTACTTT. It translates to CVTGLEAKDTQYF.